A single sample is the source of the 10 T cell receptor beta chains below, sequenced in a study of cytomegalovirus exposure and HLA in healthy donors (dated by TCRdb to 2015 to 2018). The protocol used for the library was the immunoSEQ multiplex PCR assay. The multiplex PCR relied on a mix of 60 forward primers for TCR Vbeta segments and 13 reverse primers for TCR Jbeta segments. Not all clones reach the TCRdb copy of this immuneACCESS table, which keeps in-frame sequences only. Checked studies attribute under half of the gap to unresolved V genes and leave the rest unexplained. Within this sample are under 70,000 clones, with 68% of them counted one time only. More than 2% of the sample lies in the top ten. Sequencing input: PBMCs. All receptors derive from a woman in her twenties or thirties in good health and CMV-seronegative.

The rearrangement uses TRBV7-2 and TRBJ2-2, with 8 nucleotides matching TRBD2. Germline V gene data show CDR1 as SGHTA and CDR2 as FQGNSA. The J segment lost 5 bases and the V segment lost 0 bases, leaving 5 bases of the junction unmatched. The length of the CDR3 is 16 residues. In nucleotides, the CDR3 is TGTGCCAGCAGCTTAGCACGCGGGGGGCGGACCGGGGAGCTGTTTTTT. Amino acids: CASSLARGGRTGELFF.

CDR3 coding DNA: TGTGCCAGCAGCTTAGATAGGACAGGGAGCTACGAGCAGTACTTC. It translates to CASSLDRTGSYEQYF. The chain couples TRBV11-1 to TRBJ2-7; 8 bases are a match to TRBD1. The J segment lost 3 bases and the V segment lost 1 base, leaving 5 bases of the junction unmatched. Germline V lookup: CDR1 SGHAT, CDR2 FQDESV (reference sequence). The CDR3 is 15 residues long.

CDR3 nucleotide sequence: TGTGCCTGGAGTGCCTCCGGGACAGGGGAACAGCCCCAGCATTTT. Protein product: CAWSASGTGEQPQHF. The chain links TRBV30 to TRBJ1-5; 10 bases are a match to TRBD1. The V segment lost 1 base and the J segment 7 bases; nucleotides outside the gene matches: 7. Germline-derived CDR1 and CDR2 are GTSNPN and SVGIG (reference sequence). The CDR3 covers 15 residues.

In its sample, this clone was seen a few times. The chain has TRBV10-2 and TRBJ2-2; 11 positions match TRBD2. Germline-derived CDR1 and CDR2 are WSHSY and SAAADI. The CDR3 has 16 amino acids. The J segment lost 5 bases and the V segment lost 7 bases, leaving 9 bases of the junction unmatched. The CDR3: CASIPSGGSGTGELFF. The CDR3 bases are TGCGCCAGCATCCCTAGCGGGGGGTCAGGGACCGGGGAGCTGTTTTTT.

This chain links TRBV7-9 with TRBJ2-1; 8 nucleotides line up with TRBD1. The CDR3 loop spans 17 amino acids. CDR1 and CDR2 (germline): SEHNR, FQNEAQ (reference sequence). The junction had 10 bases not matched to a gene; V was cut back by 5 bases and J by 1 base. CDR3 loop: CASSDPQGARSYNEQFF. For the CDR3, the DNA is TGTGCCAGCAGCGATCCTCAGGGGGCGCGTTCCTACAATGAGCAGTTCTTC. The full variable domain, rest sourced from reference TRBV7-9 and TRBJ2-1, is DTGVSQNPRHKITKRGQNVTFRCDPISEHNRLYWYRQTLGQGPEFLTYFQNEAQLEKSRLLSDRFSAERPKGSFSTLEIQRTEQGDSAMYLCASSDPQGARSYNEQFFGPGTRLTVL.

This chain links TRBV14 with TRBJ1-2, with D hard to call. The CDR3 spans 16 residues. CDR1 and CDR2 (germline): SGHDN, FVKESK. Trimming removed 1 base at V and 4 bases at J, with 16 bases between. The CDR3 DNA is TGTGCCAGCAGCCAAGGGTTGGGTCCAGGATTCTATGGCTACACCTTC. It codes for CASSQGLGPGFYGYTF.

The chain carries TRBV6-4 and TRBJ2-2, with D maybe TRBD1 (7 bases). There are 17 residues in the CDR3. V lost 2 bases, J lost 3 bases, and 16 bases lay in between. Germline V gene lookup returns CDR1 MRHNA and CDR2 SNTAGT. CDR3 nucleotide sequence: TGTGCCAGCAGTGACGGTATCCAGGGGGGAGACACCGGGGAGCTGTTTTTT. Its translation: CASSDGIQGGDTGELFF.

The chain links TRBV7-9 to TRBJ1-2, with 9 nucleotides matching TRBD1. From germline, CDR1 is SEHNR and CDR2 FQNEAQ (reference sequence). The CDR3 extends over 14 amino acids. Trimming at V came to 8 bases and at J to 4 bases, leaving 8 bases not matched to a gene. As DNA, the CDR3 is TGTGCCAGCTGGAGGGACAGGGAATTCTATGGCTACACCTTC. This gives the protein CASWRDREFYGYTF.

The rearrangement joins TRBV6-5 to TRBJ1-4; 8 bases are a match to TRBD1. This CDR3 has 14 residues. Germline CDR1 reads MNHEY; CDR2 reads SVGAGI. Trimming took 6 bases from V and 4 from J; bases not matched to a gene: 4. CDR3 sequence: CASRGTGGNEKLFF. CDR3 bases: TGTGCCAGCAGGGGGACAGGTGGTAATGAAAAACTGTTTTTT.

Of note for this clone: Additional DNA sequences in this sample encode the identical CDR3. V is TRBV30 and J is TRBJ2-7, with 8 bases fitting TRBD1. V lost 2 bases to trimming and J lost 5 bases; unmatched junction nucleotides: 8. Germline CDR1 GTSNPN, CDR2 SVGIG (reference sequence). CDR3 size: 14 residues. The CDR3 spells CAWSSRTGRDEQYF. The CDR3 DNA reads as TGTGCCTGGAGTTCGCGGACAGGGCGAGACGAGCAGTACTTC.